Listed below are T cell receptor beta chains from one sample, sequenced in a study of cytomegalovirus exposure and HLA in healthy donors. The protocol was immunoSEQ multiplex PCR, while the TCRdb copy is restricted to in-frame clones and leaves out a portion. The data show 150,000 to 200,000 clones, less than 85% seen once. Material: PBMCs. The receptor source for this set is a male donor in good health and CMV-seronegative. The CDR3 runs from the conserved cysteine through the conserved F or W. The order of the fields is clone size, D gene, J gene, V gene, CDR3 protein, CDR3 DNA. A D gene is named only where the DNA matches it firmly. Clone size is shown for a subset of rows, as once, few, many or a class of expanded clone.

few	TRBD1	TRBJ2-7	TRBV7-9	CSSSFRTGSSYEQYF	TGTTCCAGCAGCTTCAGGACAGGGAGTTCCTACGAGCAGTACTTC
NA	NA	TRBJ1-5	TRBV6-6	CASSYDSRNYQPQHF	TGTGCCAGCAGTTACGATTCCAGAAATTATCAGCCCCAGCATTTT
NA	NA	TRBJ1-6	TRBV27	CASSAVPWAGMNSPLHF	TGTGCCAGCAGTGCTGTCCCTTGGGCAGGGATGAATTCACCCCTCCACTTT
NA	NA	TRBJ2-5	TRBV21-1	CASSKDHYRDQETQYF	TGTGCCAGCAGCAAAGATCACTACAGGGACCAAGAGACCCAGTACTTC
NA	NA	TRBJ2-2	TRBV7-9	CASSLDASRNTGELFF	TGTGCCAGCAGCTTAGATGCTAGCAGGAACACCGGGGAGCTGTTTTTT
few	NA	TRBJ2-3	TRBV18	CASSPGDTQYF	TGTGCCAGCTCGCCGGGAGATACGCAGTATTTT
NA	NA	TRBJ2-7	TRBV7-2	CASTLGEGAYEQYF	TGTGCCAGCACCCTCGGGGAGGGGGCCTACGAGCAGTACTTC
NA	TRBD2	TRBJ2-1	TRBV4-2	CASSRAGTSGMGSYNEQFF	TGTGCCAGCAGCCGTGCCGGGACTAGCGGGATGGGCTCCTACAATGAGCAGTTCTTC
NA	NA	TRBJ2-5	TRBV2	CASSAGETQYF	TGTGCCAGCAGTGCAGGGGAGACCCAGTACTTC
NA	TRBD2	TRBJ2-1	TRBV9	CASSGRNLLAGGSYNEQFF	TGTGCCAGCAGCGGGCGGAACCTACTAGCGGGGGGGTCCTACAATGAGCAGTTCTTC
NA	TRBD1	TRBJ1-2	TRBV30	CACTGTGGSLWGYTF	TGTGCCTGTACGGGGACAGGGGGCTCACTATGGGGCTACACCTTC
NA	TRBD2	TRBJ2-4	TRBV7-2	CASSSTSGIVKNIQYF	TGTGCCAGCAGCTCTACTAGCGGGATTGTCAAAAACATTCAGTACTTC
NA	NA	TRBJ2-5	TRBV15	CATSRDPFQETQYF	TGTGCCACCAGCAGAGATCCCTTTCAAGAGACCCAGTACTTC
once	NA	TRBJ1-1	TRBV9	CASSSQGPEAFF	TGTGCCAGCAGCTCCCAGGGGCCTGAAGCTTTCTTT
NA	NA	TRBJ1-2	TRBV29-1	CSVEVGGGYTF	TGCAGCGTTGAAGTGGGAGGTGGCTACACCTTC
NA	NA	TRBJ2-2	TRBV27	CASSLRAGELFF	TGTGCCAGCAGTTTACGGGCCGGGGAGCTGTTTTTT
NA	TRBD2	TRBJ2-7	TRBV18	CASSPTGGGAGEQYF	TGTGCCAGCTCACCAACGGGGGGAGGCGCCGGCGAGCAGTACTTC
NA	NA	TRBJ1-1	TRBV5-6	CASSLAITGNTEAFF	TGTGCCAGCAGCTTGGCCATCACAGGGAACACTGAAGCTTTCTTT
few	NA	TRBJ2-3	TRBV4-3	CASSQDFADTQYF	TGCGCCAGCAGCCAAGATTTCGCAGATACGCAGTATTTT
NA	NA	TRBJ1-4	TRBV7-9	CASSEAGRLDEKLFF	TGTGCCAGCAGCGAAGCGGGCCGCTTGGATGAAAAACTGTTTTTT
once	NA	TRBJ1-3	TRBV7-2	CASSLYRNTIYF	TGTGCCAGCAGCTTATATCGAAACACCATATATTTT
NA	NA	TRBJ2-1	TRBV15	CATSRVGGTYNEQFF	TGTGCCACCAGCAGAGTAGGGGGTACCTACAATGAGCAGTTCTTC
NA	NA	TRBJ2-1	TRBV7-8	CASSLSNGGNEQFF	TGTGCCAGCAGCTTGTCCAACGGCGGCAATGAGCAGTTCTTC
NA	NA	TRBJ2-1	TRBV5-4	CASSPARGPNNEQFF	TGTGCCAGCAGCCCGGCGCGGGGGCCAAACAATGAGCAGTTCTTC
NA	NA	TRBJ1-4	TRBV7-2	CASSLGRTGSNEKLFF	TGTGCCAGCAGCTTAGGGAGGACGGGGTCTAATGAAAAACTGTTTTTT
NA	NA	TRBJ2-7	TRBV5-1	CASSWQASYEQYF	TGCGCCAGCAGCTGGCAGGCCTCCTACGAGCAGTACTTC
NA	TRBD2	TRBJ2-4	TRBV7-3	CASSLGGGAAKNIQYF	TGTGCCAGCAGCTTAGGCGGGGGGGCGGCCAAAAACATTCAGTACTTC
NA	TRBD2	TRBJ2-2	TRBV7-2	CASSLFLAGSSGELFF	TGTGCCAGCAGCTTATTTCTAGCGGGATCATCCGGGGAGCTGTTTTTT
NA	TRBD1	TRBJ2-5	TRBV4-3	CASSQDGTGGSETQYF	TGCGCCAGCAGCCAAGATGGGACAGGGGGCTCGGAGACCCAGTACTTC
NA	NA	TRBJ1-1	TRBV19	CASRDRSDGHGGAFF	TGTGCCAGCAGAGACAGGTCGGATGGACATGGTGGAGCTTTCTTT
NA	NA	TRBJ1-1	TRBV19	CASSMGGARGTEAFF	TGTGCCAGTAGTATGGGGGGGGCCAGGGGCACTGAAGCTTTCTTT
NA	NA	TRBJ2-7	TRBV6-5	CASSMGTSHYEQYF	TGTGCCAGCAGCATGGGGACAAGCCACTACGAGCAGTACTTC
NA	TRBD1	TRBJ1-1	TRBV27	CASRPLDRGFNEAFF	TGTGCCAGCAGACCCCTAGACAGGGGTTTTAATGAAGCTTTCTTT
few	TRBD1	TRBJ1-1	TRBV19	CASAPSGGVGTEAFF	TGTGCCAGCGCACCCTCAGGGGGCGTCGGCACTGAAGCTTTCTTT
NA	TRBD1	TRBJ2-2	TRBV11-3	CASSADRGTGELFF	TGTGCCAGCAGCGCCGACAGGGGCACCGGGGAGCTGTTTTTT
NA	TRBD1	TRBJ2-5	TRBV5-4	CASSVTGQETQYF	TGTGCCAGCAGCGTGACAGGGCAAGAGACCCAGTACTTC
once	TRBD2	TRBJ2-2	TRBV7-6	CASSFSGGMNTGELFF	TGTGCCAGCAGCTTTAGCGGGGGGATGAACACCGGGGAGCTGTTTTTT
NA	TRBD1	TRBJ2-7	TRBV5-1	CASSSLRDRGLYEQYF	TGCGCCAGCAGCTCCCTCCGGGACAGGGGGCTCTACGAGCAGTACTTC
NA	NA	TRBJ1-4	TRBV5-8	CASSLDSGVLDRGEKLFF	TGTGCCAGCAGCTTGGATTCAGGGGTTCTCGATCGTGGTGAAAAACTGTTTTTT
NA	TRBD2	TRBJ2-1	TRBV4-1	CASSQGTSGGYNEQFF	TGCGCCAGCAGCCAAGGGACTAGCGGGGGTTACAATGAGCAGTTCTTC
NA	TRBD2	TRBJ2-7	TRBV7-6	CASSGLAVSSYEQYF	TGTGCCAGCAGCGGACTAGCGGTGAGCTCCTACGAGCAGTACTTC
NA	NA	TRBJ2-1	TRBV7-7	CASSLSGGRNEQFF	TGTGCCAGCAGCTTATCAGGGGGGCGGAATGAGCAGTTCTTC
few	NA	TRBJ2-3	TRBV5-1	CASSLAVAASTDTQYF	TGCGCCAGCAGCTTGGCCGTAGCGGCTAGCACAGATACGCAGTATTTT
NA	NA	TRBJ1-5	TRBV7-8	CASSPSRGASNQPQHF	TGTGCCAGCAGCCCGAGCCGCGGGGCTAGCAATCAGCCCCAGCATTTT
NA	TRBD1	TRBJ1-3	TRBV7-9	CASSSGQGISGNTIYF	TGTGCCAGCAGCTCGGGACAGGGAATCTCTGGAAACACCATATATTTT
NA	TRBD1	TRBJ1-3	TRBV18	CASSLKGQAFGNTIYF	TGTGCCAGCTCACTGAAGGGACAGGCTTTCGGAAACACCATATATTTT
NA	NA	TRBJ1-1	TRBV5-1	CASSLGVNTEAFF	TGCGCCAGCAGCTTGGGAGTGAACACTGAAGCTTTCTTT
few	TRBD2	TRBJ2-1	TRBV9	CASSALAGAFNNEQFF	TGTGCCAGCAGCGCGTTAGCGGGAGCGTTTAACAATGAGCAGTTCTTC
NA	NA	TRBJ1-1	TRBV7-2	CASSSVPGLGTEAFF	TGTGCCAGCAGCTCCGTCCCAGGGTTGGGCACTGAAGCTTTCTTT
NA	TRBD2	TRBJ2-3	TRBV5-6	CASSQGTSEGAKDTQYF	TGTGCCAGCAGCCAAGGGACTAGCGAGGGGGCTAAAGATACGCAGTATTTT
NA	TRBD1	TRBJ2-7	TRBV5-1	CASTPGQAYEQYF	TGCGCCAGCACCCCTGGACAGGCCTACGAGCAGTACTTC
NA	NA	TRBJ2-1	TRBV6-6	CASSYVGGTSYNEQFF	TGTGCCAGCAGTTACGTGGGCGGGACTTCCTACAATGAGCAGTTCTTC
NA	NA	TRBJ1-4	TRBV6-6	CASSSNRASTNEKLFF	TGTGCCAGCAGTTCCAACAGGGCTTCGACTAATGAAAAACTGTTTTTT
NA	NA	TRBJ2-5	TRBV11-2	CASTRGGAKETQYF	TGTGCCAGCACCAGGGGTGGGGCAAAAGAGACCCAGTACTTC
NA	NA	TRBJ2-1	TRBV20-1	CSARALNEQFF	TGCAGTGCTAGAGCGTTGAATGAGCAGTTCTTC
NA	NA	TRBJ2-7	TRBV7-6	CASSLGPGKDEQYF	TGTGCCAGCAGCTTAGGGCCGGGGAAAGATGAGCAGTACTTC
NA	NA	TRBJ1-2	TRBV6-1	CASSEAYNNYGYTF	TGTGCCAGCAGTGAAGCGTACAATAACTATGGCTACACCTTC
NA	TRBD2	TRBJ2-1	TRBV7-6	CASSRAGGPYEQFF	TGTGCCAGCAGTAGAGCGGGGGGGCCCTATGAGCAGTTCTTC
NA	NA	TRBJ1-1	TRBV10-3	CAMQDRDGLNTEAFF	TGTGCCATGCAAGACCGCGACGGGTTGAACACTGAAGCTTTCTTT
NA	NA	TRBJ1-5	TRBV2	CASAGASNQPQHF	TGTGCCAGCGCAGGGGCTAGCAATCAGCCCCAGCATTTT